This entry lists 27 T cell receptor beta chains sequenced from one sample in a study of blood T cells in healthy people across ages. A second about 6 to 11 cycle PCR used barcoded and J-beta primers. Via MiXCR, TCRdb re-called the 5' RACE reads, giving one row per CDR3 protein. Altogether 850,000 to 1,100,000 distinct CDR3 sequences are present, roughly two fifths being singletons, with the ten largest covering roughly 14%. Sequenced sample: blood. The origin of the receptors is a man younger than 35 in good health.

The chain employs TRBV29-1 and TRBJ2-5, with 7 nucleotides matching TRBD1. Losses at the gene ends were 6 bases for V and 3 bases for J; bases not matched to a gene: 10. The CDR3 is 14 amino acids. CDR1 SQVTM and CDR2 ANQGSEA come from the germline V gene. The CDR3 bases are TGCAGCGTCGCCCTTGTGACAGGGAAAGAGACCCAGTACTTC. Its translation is CSVALVTGKETQYF.

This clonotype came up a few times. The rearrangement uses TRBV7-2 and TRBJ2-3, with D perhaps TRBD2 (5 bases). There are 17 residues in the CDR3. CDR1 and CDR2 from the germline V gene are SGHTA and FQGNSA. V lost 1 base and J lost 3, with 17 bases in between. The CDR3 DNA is TGTGCCAGCAGCTTAGGGCCGGGATCCTCCGGGACAGATACGCAGTATTTT. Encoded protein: CASSLGPGSSGTDTQYF.

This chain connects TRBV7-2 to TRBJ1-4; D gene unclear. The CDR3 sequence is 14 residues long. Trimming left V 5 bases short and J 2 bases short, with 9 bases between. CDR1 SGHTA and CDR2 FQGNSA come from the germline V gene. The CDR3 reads CASSPDATNEKLFF. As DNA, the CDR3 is TGTGCCAGCAGCCCTGACGCGACTAATGAAAAACTGTTTTTT.

The CDR3 DNA follows: TGTGCCAGCAGCCAAGCGGGATCGGACAGGGGCCCGATGGTCACCTTC. It is translated as CASSQAGSDRGPMVTF. The chain employs TRBV4-2 and TRBJ1-2, with 9 positions matching TRBD1. The CDR3 extends over 16 amino acids. Trimming cost V 1 base and J 13 bases; bases outside gene matches: 16. Germline values: CDR1 LGHNA, CDR2 YNFKEQ.

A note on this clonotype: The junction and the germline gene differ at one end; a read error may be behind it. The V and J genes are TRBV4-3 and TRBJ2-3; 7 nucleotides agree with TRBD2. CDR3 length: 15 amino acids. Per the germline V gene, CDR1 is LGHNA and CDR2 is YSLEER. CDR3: CAGREGALSTDTQYF. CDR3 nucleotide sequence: TGCGCCGGCAGGGAGGGAGCGCTCAGCACAGATACGCAGTATTTT.

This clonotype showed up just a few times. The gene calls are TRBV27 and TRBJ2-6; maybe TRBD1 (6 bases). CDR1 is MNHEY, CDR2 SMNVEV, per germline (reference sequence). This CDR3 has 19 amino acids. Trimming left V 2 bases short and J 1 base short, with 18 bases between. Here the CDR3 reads CASSLLLTRQGSGANVLTF. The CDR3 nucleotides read TGTGCCAGCAGTTTACTTCTCACCCGCCAGGGGTCTGGGGCCAACGTCCTGACTTTC.

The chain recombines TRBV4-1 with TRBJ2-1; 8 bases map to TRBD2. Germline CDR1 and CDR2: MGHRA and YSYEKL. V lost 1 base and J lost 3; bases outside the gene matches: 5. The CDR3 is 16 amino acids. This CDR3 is CASSQVTRGGYNEQFF. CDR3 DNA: TGCGCCAGCAGCCAAGTCACACGGGGGGGCTACAATGAGCAGTTCTTC.

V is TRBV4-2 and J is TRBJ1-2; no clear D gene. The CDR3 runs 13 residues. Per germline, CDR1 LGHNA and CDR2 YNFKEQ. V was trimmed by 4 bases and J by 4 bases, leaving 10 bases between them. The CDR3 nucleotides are TGTGCCAGCAGCCGACCAGACCCCTATGGCTACACCTTC. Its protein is CASSRPDPYGYTF.

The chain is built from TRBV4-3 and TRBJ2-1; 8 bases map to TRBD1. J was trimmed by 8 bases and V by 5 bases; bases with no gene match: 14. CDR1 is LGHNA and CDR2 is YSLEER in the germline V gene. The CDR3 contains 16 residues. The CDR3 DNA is TGCGCCAGCAGCTTACGTCCGCAGGGGGCGATGGATGAGCAGTTCTTC. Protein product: CASSLRPQGAMDEQFF.

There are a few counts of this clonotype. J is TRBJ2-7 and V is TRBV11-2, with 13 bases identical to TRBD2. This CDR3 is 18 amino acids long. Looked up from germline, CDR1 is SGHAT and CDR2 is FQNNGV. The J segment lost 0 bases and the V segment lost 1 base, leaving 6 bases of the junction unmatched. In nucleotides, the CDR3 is TGTGCCAGCAGCTTAGTCGGGACTAGCGGGGCCGCCTCCTACGAGCAGTACTTC. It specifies CASSLVGTSGAASYEQYF.

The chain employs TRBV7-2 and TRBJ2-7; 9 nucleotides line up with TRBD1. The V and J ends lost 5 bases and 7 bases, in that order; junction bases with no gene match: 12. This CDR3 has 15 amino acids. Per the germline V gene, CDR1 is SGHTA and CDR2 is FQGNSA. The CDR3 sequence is CASSTGGQGYNEQYF. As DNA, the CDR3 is TGTGCCAGCAGCACAGGGGGACAGGGTTATAATGAGCAGTACTTC.

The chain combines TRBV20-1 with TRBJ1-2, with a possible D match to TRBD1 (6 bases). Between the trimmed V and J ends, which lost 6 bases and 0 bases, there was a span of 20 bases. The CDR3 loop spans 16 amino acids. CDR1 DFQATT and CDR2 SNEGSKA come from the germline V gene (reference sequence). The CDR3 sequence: CSARTEPPHANYGYTF. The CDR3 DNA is TGCAGTGCAAGGACAGAACCCCCTCACGCTAACTATGGCTACACCTTC.

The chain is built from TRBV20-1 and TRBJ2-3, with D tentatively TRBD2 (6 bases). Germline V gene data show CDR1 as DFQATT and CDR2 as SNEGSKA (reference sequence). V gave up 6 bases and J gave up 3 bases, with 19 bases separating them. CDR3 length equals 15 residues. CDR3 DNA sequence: TGCAGTGCGGTTCGGTCTAACGGGGGAACAGATACGCAGTATTTT. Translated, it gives CSAVRSNGGTDTQYF.

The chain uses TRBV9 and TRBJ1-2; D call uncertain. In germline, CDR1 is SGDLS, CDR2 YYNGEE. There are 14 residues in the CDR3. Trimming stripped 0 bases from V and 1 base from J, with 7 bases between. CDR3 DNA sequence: TGTGCCAGCAGCGTAGAGGAGGGTAACTATGGCTACACCTTC. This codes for CASSVEEGNYGYTF.

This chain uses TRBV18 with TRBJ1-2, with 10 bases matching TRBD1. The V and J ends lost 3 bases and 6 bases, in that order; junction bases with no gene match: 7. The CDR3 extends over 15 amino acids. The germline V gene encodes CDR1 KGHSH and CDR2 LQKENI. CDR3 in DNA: TGTGCCAGCTCACCGATGATGGACAGGGGGGATGGCTACACCTTC. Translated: CASSPMMDRGDGYTF.

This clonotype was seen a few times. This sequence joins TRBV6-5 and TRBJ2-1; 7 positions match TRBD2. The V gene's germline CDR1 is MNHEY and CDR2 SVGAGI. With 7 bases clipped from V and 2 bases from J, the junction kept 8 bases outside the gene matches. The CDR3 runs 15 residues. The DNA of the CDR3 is TGTGCCAGCAACCCGTTCGGGGGGACCTACAATGAGCAGTTCTTC. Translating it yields CASNPFGGTYNEQFF.

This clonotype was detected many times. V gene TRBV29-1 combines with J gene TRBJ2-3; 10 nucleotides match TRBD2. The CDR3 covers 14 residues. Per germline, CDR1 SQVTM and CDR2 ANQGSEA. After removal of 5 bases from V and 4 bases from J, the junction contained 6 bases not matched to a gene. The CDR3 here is CSVTSGEGADTQYF. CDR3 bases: TGCAGCGTTACTAGCGGGGAAGGGGCAGATACGCAGTATTTT.

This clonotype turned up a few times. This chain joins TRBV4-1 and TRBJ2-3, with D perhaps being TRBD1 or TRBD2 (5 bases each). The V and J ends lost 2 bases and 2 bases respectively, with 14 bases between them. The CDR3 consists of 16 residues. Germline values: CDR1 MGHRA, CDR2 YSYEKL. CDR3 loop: CASSQTGRQVTDTQYF. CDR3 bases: TGCGCCAGCAGCCAAACGGGACGGCAAGTCACAGATACGCAGTATTTT.

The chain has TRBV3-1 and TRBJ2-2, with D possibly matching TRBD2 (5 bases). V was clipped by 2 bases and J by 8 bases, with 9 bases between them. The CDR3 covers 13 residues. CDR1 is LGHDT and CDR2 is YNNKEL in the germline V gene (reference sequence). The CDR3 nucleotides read TGTGCCAGCAGCCAAACTAGAGAGGGGGAGCTGTTTTTT. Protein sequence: CASSQTREGELFF.

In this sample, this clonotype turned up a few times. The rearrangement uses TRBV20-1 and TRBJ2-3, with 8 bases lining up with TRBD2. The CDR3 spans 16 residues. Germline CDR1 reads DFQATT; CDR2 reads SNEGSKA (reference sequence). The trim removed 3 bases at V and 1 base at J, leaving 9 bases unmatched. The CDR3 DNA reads TGCAGTGCTAGGGGGGTAGCGGGGTGGGGCACAGATACGCAGTATTTT. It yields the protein CSARGVAGWGTDTQYF.

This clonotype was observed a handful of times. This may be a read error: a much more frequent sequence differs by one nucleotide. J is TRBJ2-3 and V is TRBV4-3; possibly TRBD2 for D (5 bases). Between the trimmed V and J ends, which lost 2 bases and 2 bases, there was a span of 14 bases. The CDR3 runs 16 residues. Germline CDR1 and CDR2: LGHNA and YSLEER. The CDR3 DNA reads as TGCGCCAGCAGCCAAAGTCAACGAGCGGACACAGATACGCAGTATTTT. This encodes CASSQSQRADTDTQYF.

The CDR3 protein is CSVVDTGELFF. The CDR3 nucleotides read TGCAGCGTTGTTGACACCGGGGAGCTGTTTTTT. The chain recombines TRBV29-1 with TRBJ2-2; D gene uncertain. Germline values: CDR1 SQVTM, CDR2 ANQGSEA. The CDR3 spans 11 residues. V lost 4 bases, J lost 3 bases, and 3 bases lay in between.

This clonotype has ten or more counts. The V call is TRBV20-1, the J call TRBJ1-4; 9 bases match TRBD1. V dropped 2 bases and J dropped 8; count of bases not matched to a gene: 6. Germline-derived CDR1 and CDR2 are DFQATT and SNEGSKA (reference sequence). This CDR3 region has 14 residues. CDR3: CSARSQGAGEKLFF. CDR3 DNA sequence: TGCAGTGCTAGATCACAGGGGGCAGGAGAAAAACTGTTTTTT.

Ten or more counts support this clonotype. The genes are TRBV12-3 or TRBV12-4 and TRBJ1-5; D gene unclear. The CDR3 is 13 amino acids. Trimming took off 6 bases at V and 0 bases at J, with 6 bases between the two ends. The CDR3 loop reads CASRPDSNQPQHF. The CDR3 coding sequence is TGTGCCAGCAGGCCCGATAGCAATCAGCCCCAGCATTTT.

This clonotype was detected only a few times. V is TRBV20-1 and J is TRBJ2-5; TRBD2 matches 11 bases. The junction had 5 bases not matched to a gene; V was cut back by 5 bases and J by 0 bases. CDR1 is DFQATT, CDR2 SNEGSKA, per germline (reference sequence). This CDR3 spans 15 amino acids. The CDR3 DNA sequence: TGCAGTGCTGGGCCGGGACTAGCGGACCAAGAGACCCAGTACTTC. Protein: CSAGPGLADQETQYF.

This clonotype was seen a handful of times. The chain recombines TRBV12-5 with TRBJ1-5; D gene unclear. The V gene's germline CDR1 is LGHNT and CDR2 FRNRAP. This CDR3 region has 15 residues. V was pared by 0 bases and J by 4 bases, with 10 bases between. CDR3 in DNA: TGTGCTAGTGGTTTGGTACCAAGCCTAAATCAGCCCCAGCATTTT. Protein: CASGLVPSLNQPQHF. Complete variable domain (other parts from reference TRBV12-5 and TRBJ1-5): DARVTQTPRHKVTEMGQEVTMRCQPILGHNTVFWYRQTMMQGLELLAYFRNRAPLDDSGMPKDRFSAEMPDATLATLKIQPSEPRDSAVYFCASGLVPSLNQPQHFGDGTRLSIL.

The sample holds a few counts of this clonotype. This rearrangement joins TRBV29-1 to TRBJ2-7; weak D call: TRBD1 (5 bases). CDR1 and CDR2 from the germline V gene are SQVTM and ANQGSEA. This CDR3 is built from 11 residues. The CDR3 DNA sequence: TGCAGTCAGGGCAGCTCCTACGAGCAGTACTTC. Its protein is CSQGSSYEQYF.